The source of this T cell receptor (beta chain) is a study of blood T cells in healthy people across ages. As regards this clonotype: The antigen is unknown.

A J-beta primer mix and a sample-barcoded 5' primer were used in a second PCR of roughly 6 to 12 cycles. TCRdb analysed the 5' RACE reads with MiXCR anew, one entry per CDR3 protein. The repertoire holds around 1,000,000 distinct CDR3 sequences, with around 27% as singletons. Researchers isolated at least 7 million PBMCs per sample. General study results and limits: Versus aged donors, long-lived donors had higher diversity and more naive CD4+ cells. Diversity figures derived from one million T cells were judged to underestimate the true value.

Germline CDR1 reads DFQATT; CDR2 reads SNEGSKA (reference sequence). The junction had 9 bases not matched to a gene; V was cut back by 3 bases and J by 2 bases. CDR3 size: 15 residues. The data also belong to a second study, concerning T cells of mothers and their children.

This sequence originates from a girl aged 2 to 9 in good health. The sequencing input was blood. V is TRBV20-1 and J is TRBJ2-7; the match to TRBD1 covers 8 bases. CDR3 DNA sequence: TGCAGTGCTAGTCCACCCGGGACAGGTGCCTACGAGCAGTACTTC. Amino acid sequence: CSASPPGTGAYEQYF.